What follows are 29 T cell receptor beta chains derived from one specimen sequenced in a study of T-cell memory formation after mild COVID-19 (dated by TCRdb to 2020 to 2022). Library preparation employed 5' RACE. Sequenced on an Illumina NovaSeq 6000. TCRdb took the public reads, trimmed them with fastp at Q25, ran MiXCR for clone calling and kept in-frame beta chains. Identical CDR3 protein sequences are pooled into one entry, listed with their most common genes and DNA. The sample data list about 360,000 distinct CDR3 sequences, and approximately 15% of these were observed just once. Clones ranked in the top ten supply around 22% of the sample. Specimen: PBMCs or a T cell subset sorted from them (not recorded which). The receptor source for this set is a man between 18 and 29 years old who had mild COVID-19 (a few samples of this study predate the infection). The sample titles of this study are shuffled in the database, so cell type and time point are left out; the donor was told from shared clones.

This clonotype was counted a few times. CDR3 sequence: CASSLVEDQPQHF. CDR3 bases: TGTGCCAGCAGCTTAGTGGAGGATCAGCCCCAGCATTTT. The chain recombines TRBV7-2 with TRBJ1-5; D not resolved. The V end was cut by 1 base, the J end by 5 bases, with 6 bases between. Germline lookup yields CDR1 SGHTA and CDR2 FQGNSA. This CDR3 comprises 13 residues.

This sequence joins TRBV4-3 and TRBJ2-7, with D perhaps assigned TRBD1 or TRBD2 (5 bases each). This CDR3 has 14 amino acids. Germline CDR1 is LGHNA and CDR2 is YSLEER. With 1 base removed from V and 9 bases from J, the gap between germline ends came to 16 bases. The CDR3, as DNA: TGCGCCAGCAGCCAAGTTAGAGAGGGGTCGCGGCAGTACTTC. Residues: CASSQVREGSRQYF.

This clonotype was seen ten or more times. The rearrangement links TRBV5-1 to TRBJ2-1, with 10 positions matching TRBD1. V trimming: 4 bases; J trimming: 8 bases; junction bases outside the gene matches: 9. CDR3 length: 15 amino acids. Germline CDR1 and CDR2: SGHRS and YFSETQ. The CDR3 nucleotides read TGCGCCAGCAGCCTACGTCCCGGGACAGGGGATGAGCAGTTCTTC. Residues: CASSLRPGTGDEQFF.

V is TRBV27 and J is TRBJ1-5; tentative D call: TRBD1 (6 bases). The CDR3 sequence is 14 residues long. V lost 6 bases and J lost 5, with 14 bases in between. Germline values: CDR1 MNHEY, CDR2 SMNVEV (reference sequence). The CDR3 reads CASRQGIGDQPQHF. In nucleotides, the CDR3 is TGTGCCAGCAGACAGGGTATTGGGGATCAGCCCCAGCATTTT.

The V gene is TRBV18, the J gene TRBJ2-2; perhaps TRBD2 as D (6 bases). Germline CDR1 and CDR2: KGHSH and LQKENI. V lost 6 bases and J lost 0, with 20 bases in between. The CDR3 spans 18 residues. CDR3 amino acids: CASSLRERTYSNTGELFF. The CDR3 DNA is TGTGCCAGCTCTCTGCGGGAAAGGACATACTCGAACACCGGGGAGCTGTTTTTT.

The sample holds a few counts of this clonotype. J is TRBJ2-5 and V is TRBV12-3 or TRBV12-4; D is unclear. The CDR3 runs to 14 residues. Trimming took off 5 bases at V and 5 bases at J, with 15 bases between the two ends. Here the CDR3 DNA reads TGTGCCAGCAGTCCAGGCCCTTCGAGGGAGACCCAGTACTTC. Residues: CASSPGPSRETQYF.

This clonotype was found a few times. The gene calls are TRBV12-3 or TRBV12-4 and TRBJ2-5; the match to TRBD2 covers 8 bases. The trim removed 6 bases at V and 5 bases at J, leaving 5 bases unmatched. The CDR3 contains 13 residues. The CDR3 is CASRSGGAETQYF. The DNA of the CDR3 is TGTGCCAGCAGGTCGGGAGGGGCCGAGACCCAGTACTTC.

The rearrangement links TRBV7-2 to TRBJ1-1; D is undetermined. Germline lookup yields CDR1 SGHTA and CDR2 FQGNSA. The V end was cut by 5 bases, the J end by 5 bases, with 9 bases between. CDR3 length equals 12 residues. The DNA for the CDR3 is TGTGCCAGCAGCCCTGCCTGGACTGAAGCTTTCTTT. This sequence encodes CASSPAWTEAFF.

This clonotype was detected a few times. The chain combines TRBV10-2 with TRBJ2-1; D gene uncertain. Germline loops: CDR1 WSHSY, CDR2 SAAADI. V was clipped by 0 bases and J by 9 bases, with 6 bases between them. CDR3 length: 12 residues. CDR3 amino acids: CASSESGSEQFF. In nucleotides, the CDR3 is TGCGCCAGCAGTGAGTCGGGAAGTGAGCAGTTCTTC.

The chain recombines TRBV10-3 with TRBJ1-3; 7 bases line up with TRBD1. J gave up 3 bases and V 3 bases, and 11 bases lay outside the gene matches. Looked up from germline, CDR1 is ENHRY and CDR2 is SYGVKD. The CDR3 runs to 17 residues. The CDR3 DNA reads TGTGCCATCAGTGACCCACCCTCACAGGGGTTTGGAAACACCATATATTTT. Residues: CAISDPPSQGFGNTIYF.

In this sample, this clonotype turned up a few times. This rearrangement joins TRBV30 to TRBJ2-7; TRBD2 might be the D (6 bases). Per the germline V gene, CDR1 is GTSNPN and CDR2 is SVGIG (reference sequence). V lost 5 bases and J 2 bases, leaving 10 bases between the germline ends. The CDR3 consists of 12 residues. DNA of the CDR3: TGTGCCTGGGGAGGGCAGCCCTACGAGCAGTACTTC. This gives the protein CAWGGQPYEQYF.

This clonotype appeared many times. The chain recombines TRBV7-9 with TRBJ2-7; D gene uncertain. V lost 0 bases and J lost 3, with 12 bases in between. The CDR3 spans 15 residues. Looked up from germline, CDR1 is SEHNR and CDR2 is FQNEAQ (reference sequence). Here the CDR3 DNA reads TGTGCCAGCAGCTTAGCCGCGATGGGTGGCTACGAGCAGTACTTC. Translated: CASSLAAMGGYEQYF.

The chain joins TRBV9 to TRBJ2-5; 10 bases align to TRBD1. This CDR3 contains 14 residues. Germline V gene lookup returns CDR1 SGDLS and CDR2 YYNGEE. Unmatched junction bases numbered 7, after V lost 4 bases and J lost 7 bases. The CDR3 loop is CASSLTGGAGTQYF. The CDR3 DNA reads TGTGCCAGCAGCCTGACAGGGGGCGCGGGGACCCAGTACTTC.

The sample holds many counts of this clonotype. The chain carries TRBV5-1 and TRBJ2-5; D is undetermined. Germline V lookup: CDR1 SGHRS, CDR2 YFSETQ. The CDR3 contains 17 residues. V lost 3 bases, J lost 2 bases, and 20 bases lay in between. DNA for the CDR3: TGCGCCAGCAGCTCTGCTCTGGACGGGCTCCTTCAAGAGACCCAGTACTTC. This gives the protein CASSSALDGLLQETQYF.

The chain links TRBV24-1 to TRBJ2-2, with unresolved D. Trimming shortened V by 3 bases and J by 7 bases, and 11 bases separated the two germline ends. The CDR3 is made up of 14 amino acids. Germline CDR1 and CDR2: KGHDR and SFDVKD. For the CDR3, the DNA is TGTGCCACCAGTGATATCCAGGTTCACGGGGAGCTGTTTTTT. Translation gives CATSDIQVHGELFF.

This clonotype was seen a few times. The chain is built from TRBV30 and TRBJ2-2; D is perhaps TRBD1 (5 bases). Germline-derived CDR1 and CDR2 are GTSNPN and SVGIG (reference sequence). The V end lost 1 base, the J end lost 4 bases, and 10 bases lay between the germline ends. The CDR3 sequence is 14 residues long. The CDR3 nucleotides read TGTGCCTGGAGTGCCTACAGGTCCACCGGGGAGCTGTTTTTT. It is translated as CAWSAYRSTGELFF.

The sample holds a few counts of this clonotype. The junction does not match germline at one end; this may be a read error. The gene calls are TRBV7-7 and TRBJ1-2; 7 nucleotides line up with TRBD1. Germline V lookup: CDR1 SSHAT, CDR2 FNYEAQ (reference sequence). The length of the CDR3 is 16 residues. The CDR3 DNA is TGTGCTAGCAGCTTAGTTCTCACAGGGGATCGCCATGGCTACACCTTC. This sequence encodes CASSLVLTGDRHGYTF.

This clonotype was detected only a few times. The rearrangement links TRBV7-3 to TRBJ1-1, with 8 positions matching TRBD1. This CDR3 has 13 residues. The germline CDR1 and CDR2 sequences are SGHTA and FQGTGA. The V gene end was trimmed by 5 bases and the J gene end by 9 bases; junction bases not matched to a gene: 8. The CDR3 spells CASSLGTGGKAFF. The CDR3 DNA reads as TGTGCCAGCAGCCTAGGGACAGGCGGAAAAGCTTTCTTT.

This clonotype has more than one count but fewer than ten. The gene calls are TRBV5-5 and TRBJ1-6; no firm D call. There are 15 residues in the CDR3. Trimming removed 4 bases from V and 10 bases from J, with 18 bases in between. The germline V gene has CDR1 SGHKS and CDR2 YYEKEE (reference sequence). CDR3 protein: CASSLLRRDGSPLHF. The CDR3 coding sequence is TGTGCCAGCAGCCTACTCAGGAGGGATGGCTCACCCCTCCACTTT. The complete variable domain, with remaining parts taken from reference TRBV5-5 and TRBJ1-6, reads DAGVTQSPTHLIKTRGQQVTLRCSPISGHKSVSWYQQVLGQGPQFIFQYYEKEERGRGNFPDRFSARQFPNYSSELNVNALLLGDSALYLCASSLLRRDGSPLHFGNGTRLTVT.

V is TRBV11-2 and J is TRBJ2-5; TRBD1 or TRBD2 may be the D gene (5 bases each). CDR1 and CDR2 (germline): SGHAT, FQNNGV. CDR3 length equals 17 residues. Trimming removed 5 bases at V and 4 bases at J, with 23 bases between. CDR3 protein: CASSPWGNRRKGETQYF. CDR3 DNA: TGTGCCAGCAGCCCATGGGGTAACAGGAGGAAGGGAGAGACCCAGTACTTC.

This clonotype appeared many times. The chain couples TRBV5-1 to TRBJ1-2; weak D call: TRBD1 (5 bases). Trimming removed 7 bases from V and 0 bases from J, with 13 bases in between. The germline V gene encodes CDR1 SGHRS and CDR2 YFSETQ. The CDR3 runs 14 residues. CDR3 protein: CASASTATNYGYTF. The DNA for the CDR3 is TGCGCCAGCGCCTCGACAGCGACTAACTATGGCTACACCTTC.

This chain uses TRBV10-1 with TRBJ2-5; D is ambiguous. Germline V gives CDR1 WNHNN, CDR2 SYGVQD (reference sequence). The CDR3 spans 15 residues. Trimming took 3 bases from V and 2 from J, leaving 13 bases between them. In DNA form, the CDR3 reads TGCGCCAGCAGTGATATGGGAACCGGTCAAGAGACCCAGTACTTC. Its translation: CASSDMGTGQETQYF.

V gene TRBV4-3 combines with J gene TRBJ2-4, with D perhaps matching TRBD1 or TRBD2 (5 bases each). CDR1 is LGHNA, CDR2 YSLEER, per germline. The CDR3 is 16 amino acids. With 0 bases removed from V and 7 bases from J, the gap between germline ends came to 16 bases. The CDR3 here is CASSQDPLRGGNIQYF. CDR3 nucleotides: TGCGCCAGCAGCCAAGACCCCTTACGGGGCGGTAACATTCAGTACTTC.

This chain joins TRBV29-1 and TRBJ2-7, with D tentatively TRBD1 (5 bases). V was cut by 0 bases and J by 1 base, with 10 bases left in between. The CDR3 runs to 14 residues. Germline-derived CDR1 and CDR2 are SQVTM and ANQGSEA. The CDR3 DNA follows: TGCAGCGTTGAAGATCAGCAGGGATCCTACGAGCAGTACTTC. This translates into CSVEDQQGSYEQYF.

This clonotype has a count of ten or more. The chain employs TRBV7-9 and TRBJ1-5; D uncertain. This CDR3 contains 12 residues. Germline V CDR1 and CDR2: SEHNR, FQNEAQ (reference sequence). Trimming left V 5 bases short and J 2 bases short, with 4 bases between. CDR3 coding DNA: TGTGCCAGCAGCACTGGCAATCAGCCCCAGCATTTT. Translation gives CASSTGNQPQHF.

This clonotype occurred a few times. V and J are TRBV7-9 and TRBJ1-1; D is perhaps TRBD1 (6 bases). CDR1 and CDR2 (germline): SEHNR, FQNEAQ (reference sequence). The CDR3 has 13 residues. Trimming stripped 3 bases from V and 5 bases from J, with 10 bases between. CDR3 DNA: TGTGCCAGCAGCTTCGGGGGGCAGACTGAAGCTTTCTTT. Residues: CASSFGGQTEAFF.

CDR3: CASRVTGGYEQYV. The CDR3 nucleotides read TGTGCCAGCAGAGTGACAGGGGGCTACGAGCAGTACGTC. J is TRBJ2-7 and V is TRBV28; the match to TRBD1 covers 9 bases. The CDR3 consists of 13 residues. The trim removed 6 bases at V and 3 bases at J, leaving 3 bases unmatched. Germline CDR1 reads MDHEN; CDR2 reads SYDVKM.

This clonotype was picked up a small number of times. V usage is TRBV20-1 and J usage is TRBJ2-3; a weak D match, TRBD2 (5 bases). The CDR3 covers 15 residues. Germline CDR1 and CDR2: DFQATT and SNEGSKA (reference sequence). Trimming took 0 bases from V and 4 from J, leaving 14 bases between them. CDR3 region: CSARDPRAAPDTQYF. The CDR3 DNA reads TGCAGTGCTAGAGATCCGAGGGCGGCCCCAGATACGCAGTATTTT.

The chain links TRBV4-3 to TRBJ2-1; D is unclear. CDR3 size: 13 residues. The germline V gene encodes CDR1 LGHNA and CDR2 YSLEER. Trimming took 1 base from V and 7 from J, leaving 8 bases between them. This CDR3 reads CASSQVPENEQFF. The CDR3 nucleotides read TGCGCCAGCAGCCAAGTCCCGGAGAATGAGCAGTTCTTC.